The present T cell receptor beta chain was sequenced within a study of CD4 T cells in relation to SARS-CoV-2 and coronaviruses. This clone has just a few counts. The antigen is not known. The data were produced by immunoSEQ multiplex PCR, yet TCRdb's version contains in-frame clones alone and is incomplete. This sample has 35,000 to 45,000 clones, with over 75% found just once. Trimming pared 2 bases from V and 6 bases from J, leaving 15 bases between. CDR3 size: 15 residues. CDR1 is SEHNR, CDR2 FQNEAQ, per germline (reference sequence). The TCR comes from an adult with COVID-19. The sample comprised naive CD4+ T cells from PBMCs, cultured in vitro. Subset defined: naive CD4+ T cells isolated by negative enrichment. V is TRBV7-9 and J is TRBJ2-3, with D possibly being TRBD1 (5 bases). CDR3 sequence reads: CASSLTIRVGDTQYF. CDR3 bases: TGTGCCAGCAGCTTAACAATCAGGGTAGGGGATACGCAGTATTTT. Filled out from reference TRBV7-9 and TRBJ2-3, the complete variable domain reads DTGVSQNPRHKITKRGQNVTFRCDPISEHNRLYWYRQTLGQGPEFLTYFQNEAQLEKSRLLSDRFSAERPKGSFSTLEIQRTEQGDSAMYLCASSLTIRVGDTQYFGPGTRLTVL.